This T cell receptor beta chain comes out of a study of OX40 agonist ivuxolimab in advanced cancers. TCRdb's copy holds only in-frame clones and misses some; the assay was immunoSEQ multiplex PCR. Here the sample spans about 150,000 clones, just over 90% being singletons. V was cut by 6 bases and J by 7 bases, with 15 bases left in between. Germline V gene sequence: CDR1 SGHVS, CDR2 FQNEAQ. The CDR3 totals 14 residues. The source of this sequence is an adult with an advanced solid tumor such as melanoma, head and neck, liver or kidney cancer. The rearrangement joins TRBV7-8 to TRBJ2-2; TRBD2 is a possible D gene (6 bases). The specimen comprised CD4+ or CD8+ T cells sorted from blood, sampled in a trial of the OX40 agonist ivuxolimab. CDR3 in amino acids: CASSIIGGVGELFF. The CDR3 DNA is TGTGCCAGCAGTATTATCGGGGGAGTCGGGGAGCTGTTTTTT.